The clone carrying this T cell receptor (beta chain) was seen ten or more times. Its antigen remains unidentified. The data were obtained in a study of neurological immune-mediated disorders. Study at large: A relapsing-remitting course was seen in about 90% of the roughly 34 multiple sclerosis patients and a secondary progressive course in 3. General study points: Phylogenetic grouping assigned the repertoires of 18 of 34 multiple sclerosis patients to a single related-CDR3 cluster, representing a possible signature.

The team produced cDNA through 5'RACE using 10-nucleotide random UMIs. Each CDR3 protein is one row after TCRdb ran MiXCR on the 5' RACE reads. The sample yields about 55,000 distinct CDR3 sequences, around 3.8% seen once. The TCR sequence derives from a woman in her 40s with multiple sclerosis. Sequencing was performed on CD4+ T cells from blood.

The CDR3 DNA sequence: TGTGCCAGCAGCATCTCCCCAGATACGCAGTATTTT. Amino acid sequence: CASSISPDTQYF. The chain links TRBV5-6 to TRBJ2-3; D is uncertain. The CDR3 totals 12 residues. V lost 4 bases, J lost 4 bases, and 7 bases lay in between. Per the germline V gene, CDR1 is SGHDT and CDR2 is YYEEEE.